This TCR beta chain was retrieved from a study of identical twins (dated by TCRdb to between 2015 and 2016). Study-wide context: The study deep-sequenced TCR alpha and beta repertoires from monozygotic twins, unrelated adults of various ages and cord blood to test whether fetal clonotypes persist. Replicate twin experiments were performed at different times using different library preparation protocols to rule out contamination. What the study reported, not specific to this receptor: Compared with coincidental sharing between unrelated individuals, out-of-frame TCR alpha sequences shared between twins had an excess of sequences with low generation probability. Zero-insertion analyses could be partly confounded by invariant T cells such as MAIT and iNKT, although diverse VJ usage argued against such confounding for most clonotypes. Fewer insertions were carried by abundant cord blood beta clonotypes, a similar but weaker trend appeared in young adult naive repertoires, and no such trend appeared in memory repertoires. Because the same donors could not be followed over many years, the conclusions depended on cross-sectional statistical analysis. Recombination models systematically underestimated out-of-frame TCR alpha sharing in monozygotic twins but agreed with sharing between unrelated individuals. Excess twin sharing in beta out-of-frame sequences was weaker because fewer shared sequences lowered the signal-to-noise ratio.

Points on this clonotype: The antigen it recognizes is unknown. Base qualities were left out, and no much larger clone turns up one base away.

Preparation of the library involved 5' RACE. Reads for this sample came from an Illumina HiSeq 2000. A universal primer binding site was introduced by template switching, and a unique molecular identifier was present in the final cDNA, enabling accurate counting of TCR cDNA molecules. Specific primers in the conserved constant-segment region were used to synthesize first-strand cDNA for TCR alpha and beta chains. Each cDNA library was double barcoded, with a SMART-Mk sample barcode plus Illumina barcodes, to control for contamination. TruSeq adapter sequences, together with Illumina sample barcodes, were added in two successive PCR steps. The TCR alpha and beta cDNA libraries were sequenced on the Illumina HiSeq platform using custom primers. The original pipeline was this. MiGEC was used to process raw reads and extract unique molecular identifiers, and MiXCR was used to find CDR3 positions. Recombination models were inferred per individual with the repgenHMM and IGoR tools using an EM algorithm. The analysis of shared clonotypes was done with the tcR package in R, with sharing normalized by the product of cloneset sizes. To study raw recombination without the effects of thymic and clonal selection, out-of-frame nonproductive sequences were analyzed. TCRdb cleaned the public reads at Q25 with fastp, built clones with MiXCR and kept in-frame beta chains. Under each unique CDR3 protein, matching rows form one entry showing the most common genes and DNA. For this entry, the V and J calls and clone size follow TCRdb and not the study's own pipeline. Here the sample has 500,000 to 550,000 distinct CDR3 sequences; around 22% occur a single time. The ten largest clones capture approximately 0.5% of the sample.

Only healthy Caucasian donors were included. Three pairs of female monozygotic twins, all aged roughly 18 to 29 years, were included in the twin cohort. CD4+ and CD8+ T cell populations were isolated with positive isolation kits from Invitrogen. Via the germline V gene, CDR1 is SGHAT and CDR2 FQNNGV. V gives up 4 bases and J gives up 6 bases, and the segment between their germline ends measures 9 bases. Including cysteine and phenylalanine, the CDR3 has 13 amino acids. Only the CDR3 region is kept as DNA, spanning 39 bases read in frame from base 1. These data are also associated with another study on yellow fever vaccine responses in identical twins. The second study, in turn, reports: According to the authors, in identical twins the way T cells responded to vaccination appeared partly convergent and partly personalized. Focusing on identical twins, the study followed the T cell clones that responded to the vaccine, and did so with precision.

Recombination linked TRBV11-2 to TRBJ2-2; the D gene remains uncertain. Source material: CD4+ T cells sorted from blood. This TCR was sampled from a woman younger than 30 in good health. This receptor has the CDR3 CASSSRASGELFF. DNA sequence: TGTGCCAGCAGCTCCCGGGCGTCCGGGGAGCTGTTTTTT.